This T cell receptor beta chain came from a study of regulatory T cells in long-lasting Graves disease. This clonotype was seen repeatedly, ten times or more. HTBI primers from iRepertoire and Arm-PCR of CDR3 regions yielded the TCR beta libraries. TCRdb recomputed calls from the multiplex PCR reads with MiXCR, one row per CDR3 protein. The sample comprises approximately 400,000 distinct CDR3 sequences, about 15% of which are singletons, and roughly 17% rests with the top ten. There are 14 residues in the CDR3. CDR1 KGHSH and CDR2 LQKENI come from the germline V gene. Trimming stripped 3 bases from V and 3 bases from J, with 12 bases between. Time point reported: newly diagnosed GD, antithyroid drugs for less than 3 months. Making the TCR library involved RNA that had been extracted from PBMCs. Each patient gave approximately 9.6 milliliters of EDTA-anticoagulated peripheral blood. This sample also belongs to another study, concerning T cells in Graves' hyperthyroidism and ophthalmopathy. That report notes: On the basis of clinical symptoms, serum thyroxine and TRAb, thyroid ultrasound and orbital computed tomography, diagnoses were made.

The V and J genes are TRBV18 and TRBJ2-7; no reliable D call. The clonotype originates from a woman in her thirties with Graves disease. The source was peripheral blood mononuclear cells (PBMCs), collected at new diagnosis, from a patient treated with antithyroid drugs. The CDR3 region is CASSPASTLYEQYF. In DNA form, the CDR3 reads TGTGCCAGCTCACCCGCCAGCACGCTCTACGAGCAGTACTTC.